Listed below are T cell receptor beta chains from one sample, sequenced in a study of shared clonotypes between healthy human individuals. Measured with immunoSEQ multiplex PCR; TCRdb has only the in-frame clones, and not every one. The sample lists roughly 650,000 clones, about 96% occurring once. The source material was naive CD4+ T cells sorted from blood. The receptor set was obtained from a woman aged 25 to 39 in good health. Each CDR3 is given with its conserved first and last residue. D genes are given only for firm matches. Only some rows state a clone size, as once, few, many or a class for expanded clones.

abundance: NA
v_gene: TRBV7-6
d_gene: TRBD1
j_gene: TRBJ2-2
CDR3aa: CASSWDRTTGELFF
CDR3nt: TGTGCCAGCAGTTGGGACAGAACCACCGGGGAGCTGTTTTTT

abundance: NA
v_gene: TRBV27
d_gene: TRBD2
j_gene: TRBJ2-6
CDR3aa: CASSFQGLAGSGANVLTF
CDR3nt: TGTGCCAGCAGTTTCCAGGGACTAGCGGGTTCTGGGGCCAACGTCCTGACTTTC

abundance: once
v_gene: TRBV7-2
d_gene: NA
j_gene: TRBJ2-3
CDR3aa: CASNQKRGTDTQYF
CDR3nt: TGTGCCAGCAACCAAAAGCGGGGCACAGATACGCAGTATTTT

abundance: NA
v_gene: TRBV6-1
d_gene: NA
j_gene: TRBJ1-2
CDR3aa: CASSEPWSYGYTF
CDR3nt: TGTGCCAGCAGTGAACCTTGGAGCTATGGCTACACCTTC

abundance: NA
v_gene: TRBV10-3
d_gene: TRBD2
j_gene: TRBJ2-7
CDR3aa: CAISEGASGSYEQYF
CDR3nt: TGTGCCATCAGTGAAGGAGCTAGCGGCTCCTACGAGCAGTACTTC

abundance: NA
v_gene: TRBV5-5
d_gene: TRBD2
j_gene: TRBJ2-7
CDR3aa: CASSAGLDYEQYF
CDR3nt: TGTGCCAGCAGTGCGGGACTAGACTACGAGCAGTACTTC

abundance: NA
v_gene: TRBV7-6
d_gene: TRBD2
j_gene: TRBJ2-5
CDR3aa: CASSPLSGGRGRETQYF
CDR3nt: TGTGCCAGCAGCCCACTTAGCGGCGGGAGAGGGAGGGAGACCCAGTACTTC

abundance: NA
v_gene: TRBV2
d_gene: TRBD1
j_gene: TRBJ2-1
CDR3aa: CARGSGGLSYNEQFF
CDR3nt: TGTGCCAGGGGGTCAGGGGGTCTTAGCTACAATGAGCAGTTCTTC

abundance: NA
v_gene: TRBV27
d_gene: NA
j_gene: TRBJ2-7
CDR3aa: CASSFSAHTYEQYF
CDR3nt: TGTGCCAGCAGTTTTTCGGCCCACACCTACGAGCAGTACTTC

abundance: NA
v_gene: TRBV9
d_gene: NA
j_gene: TRBJ1-4
CDR3aa: CASSLGQKEKLFF
CDR3nt: TGTGCCAGCAGCCTCGGACAAAAGGAAAAACTGTTTTTT

abundance: NA
v_gene: TRBV7-8
d_gene: TRBD2
j_gene: TRBJ2-5
CDR3aa: CASSRRGGLLLETQYF
CDR3nt: TGTGCCAGCAGCCGTCGCGGGGGGCTTCTGCTAGAGACCCAGTACTTC

abundance: NA
v_gene: TRBV5-6
d_gene: NA
j_gene: TRBJ2-1
CDR3aa: CASSPPDRSSYNEQFF
CDR3nt: TGTGCCAGCAGCCCACCGGACCGGAGCTCCTACAATGAGCAGTTCTTC

abundance: NA
v_gene: TRBV19
d_gene: TRBD2
j_gene: TRBJ2-2
CDR3aa: CASTPVAGDTGELFF
CDR3nt: TGTGCCAGTACCCCGGTAGCGGGGGACACCGGGGAGCTGTTTTTT

abundance: NA
v_gene: TRBV6-1
d_gene: NA
j_gene: TRBJ2-1
CDR3aa: CASSRTDNEQFF
CDR3nt: TGTGCCAGCAGTCGGACAGACAATGAGCAGTTCTTC

abundance: NA
v_gene: TRBV6-5
d_gene: NA
j_gene: TRBJ1-1
CDR3aa: CASSYSNRDTEAFF
CDR3nt: TGTGCCAGCAGTTACTCGAATAGGGACACTGAAGCTTTCTTT

abundance: NA
v_gene: TRBV28
d_gene: TRBD1
j_gene: TRBJ1-2
CDR3aa: CASSSGTGANYGYTF
CDR3nt: TGTGCCAGCAGTTCCGGGACAGGGGCTAACTATGGCTACACCTTC

abundance: NA
v_gene: TRBV5-1
d_gene: NA
j_gene: TRBJ2-4
CDR3aa: CASSLDSSLSIQYF
CDR3nt: TGCGCCAGCAGCTTGGACAGTAGCTTAAGCATTCAGTACTTC

abundance: NA
v_gene: TRBV28
d_gene: TRBD2
j_gene: TRBJ2-1
CDR3aa: CASSFVAGEYNEQFF
CDR3nt: TGTGCCAGCAGTTTTGTAGCGGGGGAGTACAATGAGCAGTTCTTC

abundance: once
v_gene: TRBV5-5
d_gene: NA
j_gene: TRBJ2-7
CDR3aa: CASAISRFHEQYF
CDR3nt: TGTGCCAGCGCAATAAGCCGCTTCCACGAGCAGTACTTC

abundance: once
v_gene: TRBV10-1
d_gene: NA
j_gene: TRBJ2-5
CDR3aa: CASSPADPKETQYF
CDR3nt: TGCGCCAGCAGTCCGGCGGATCCAAAAGAGACCCAGTACTTC

abundance: once
v_gene: TRBV28
d_gene: NA
j_gene: TRBJ1-2
CDR3aa: CASSLANYGYTF
CDR3nt: TGTGCCAGCAGTTTAGCTAACTATGGCTACACCTTC

abundance: NA
v_gene: TRBV9
d_gene: NA
j_gene: TRBJ2-3
CDR3aa: CASSSPGQRDTQYF
CDR3nt: TGTGCCAGCAGCTCGCCAGGACAGAGGGATACGCAGTATTTT

abundance: NA
v_gene: TRBV27
d_gene: NA
j_gene: TRBJ2-3
CDR3aa: CASRVLSSRTQYF
CDR3nt: TGTGCCAGCAGAGTGTTGTCGAGTCGTACGCAGTATTTT

abundance: NA
v_gene: TRBV28
d_gene: NA
j_gene: TRBJ2-7
CDR3aa: CASLGRVFDEQYF
CDR3nt: TGTGCCAGCCTAGGCAGGGTCTTCGACGAGCAGTACTTC

abundance: NA
v_gene: TRBV6-1
d_gene: NA
j_gene: TRBJ1-1
CDR3aa: CASRQIGSEAFF
CDR3nt: TGTGCCAGCCGACAAATCGGTTCTGAAGCTTTCTTT

abundance: NA
v_gene: TRBV2
d_gene: NA
j_gene: TRBJ1-5
CDR3aa: CASSEEDRRTQHF
CDR3nt: TGTGCCAGCAGTGAAGAGGACCGGCGGACCCAGCATTTT

abundance: NA
v_gene: TRBV6-5
d_gene: NA
j_gene: TRBJ2-2
CDR3aa: CASRTRQNTGELFF
CDR3nt: TGTGCCAGCAGAACGAGGCAGAATACCGGGGAGCTGTTTTTT

abundance: once
v_gene: TRBV18
d_gene: TRBD2
j_gene: TRBJ2-1
CDR3aa: CASSPTPGLSYNEQFF
CDR3nt: TGTGCCAGCTCACCAACACCGGGACTAAGCTACAATGAGCAGTTCTTC

abundance: NA
v_gene: TRBV28
d_gene: NA
j_gene: TRBJ1-1
CDR3aa: CASSLSRDRGAFF
CDR3nt: TGTGCCAGCAGTTTATCAAGAGACCGGGGAGCTTTCTTT

abundance: NA
v_gene: TRBV7-2
d_gene: NA
j_gene: TRBJ2-7
CDR3aa: CASSSAYEQYF
CDR3nt: TGTGCCAGCAGTTCGGCCTACGAGCAGTACTTC

abundance: NA
v_gene: TRBV11-2
d_gene: TRBD1
j_gene: TRBJ1-1
CDR3aa: CASEGAIEAFF
CDR3nt: TGTGCCAGCGAGGGGGCCATTGAAGCTTTCTTT

abundance: NA
v_gene: TRBV4-1
d_gene: NA
j_gene: TRBJ1-6
CDR3aa: CASSQDAGRSYNSPLHF
CDR3nt: TGCGCCAGCAGCCAAGATGCGGGTCGATCCTATAATTCACCCCTCCACTTT

abundance: once
v_gene: TRBV19
d_gene: TRBD1
j_gene: TRBJ1-4
CDR3aa: CASSRDRGPTNEKLFF
CDR3nt: TGTGCCAGTAGTAGGGACAGGGGCCCAACTAATGAAAAACTGTTTTTT

abundance: once
v_gene: TRBV27
d_gene: TRBD2
j_gene: TRBJ2-7
CDR3aa: CASSLLAAGGPGKLDF
CDR3nt: TGTGCCAGCAGTTTATTAGCAGCGGGAGGGCCGGGGAAATTAGACTTC

abundance: NA
v_gene: TRBV7-3
d_gene: TRBD1
j_gene: TRBJ2-3
CDR3aa: CASSSALLGTGTDTQYF
CDR3nt: TGTGCCAGCAGCTCCGCCCTCCTCGGGACAGGGACGGATACGCAGTATTTT

abundance: NA
v_gene: TRBV6-5
d_gene: NA
j_gene: TRBJ2-1
CDR3aa: CASSYGGGSIYNEQFF
CDR3nt: TGTGCCAGCAGTTACGGGGGCGGGAGTATCTACAATGAGCAGTTCTTC

abundance: NA
v_gene: TRBV2
d_gene: NA
j_gene: TRBJ2-7
CDR3aa: CASSVGPGLEQYF
CDR3nt: TGTGCCAGCAGTGTTGGCCCTGGGCTCGAGCAGTACTTC

abundance: NA
v_gene: TRBV2
d_gene: NA
j_gene: TRBJ1-3
CDR3aa: CASSEGANGNTIYF
CDR3nt: TGTGCCAGCAGTGAGGGGGCTAATGGAAACACCATATATTTT

abundance: NA
v_gene: TRBV6-1
d_gene: NA
j_gene: TRBJ1-4
CDR3aa: CASRILGTREKLFF
CDR3nt: TGTGCCAGCAGGATACTCGGAACCCGGGAAAAACTGTTTTTT

abundance: NA
v_gene: TRBV6-1
d_gene: NA
j_gene: TRBJ1-1
CDR3aa: CASSVTAGNTEAFF
CDR3nt: TGTGCCAGCAGTGTTACGGCGGGGAACACTGAAGCTTTCTTT

abundance: NA
v_gene: TRBV5-6
d_gene: NA
j_gene: TRBJ1-2
CDR3aa: CASSLAAQGLYGYTF
CDR3nt: TGTGCCAGCAGCTTGGCGGCCCAGGGGCTCTATGGCTACACCTTC

abundance: NA
v_gene: TRBV15
d_gene: TRBD2
j_gene: TRBJ2-1
CDR3aa: CATSRAGVASGSLNEQFF
CDR3nt: TGTGCCACCAGCAGAGCAGGTGTCGCTAGCGGGAGTCTGAATGAGCAGTTCTTC

abundance: once
v_gene: TRBV18
d_gene: NA
j_gene: TRBJ2-7
CDR3aa: CASSPLSYEQYF
CDR3nt: TGTGCCAGCTCACCACTTTCCTACGAGCAGTACTTC

abundance: NA
v_gene: TRBV23-1
d_gene: NA
j_gene: TRBJ2-7
CDR3aa: CASSQSPGEFGQYF
CDR3nt: TGCGCCAGCAGTCAGTCACCCGGGGAATTCGGGCAGTACTTC

abundance: NA
v_gene: TRBV29-1
d_gene: NA
j_gene: TRBJ1-1
CDR3aa: CSVIGTEGTEAFF
CDR3nt: TGCAGCGTTATCGGGACCGAAGGGACTGAAGCTTTCTTT

abundance: NA
v_gene: TRBV19
d_gene: NA
j_gene: TRBJ1-5
CDR3aa: CASSIGFLGAHQPQHF
CDR3nt: TGTGCCAGTAGTATAGGGTTCTTGGGGGCTCATCAGCCCCAGCATTTT

abundance: NA
v_gene: TRBV28
d_gene: NA
j_gene: TRBJ2-1
CDR3aa: CASSYGINNEQFF
CDR3nt: TGTGCCAGCAGTTACGGGATTAACAATGAGCAGTTCTTC

abundance: once
v_gene: TRBV19
d_gene: TRBD1
j_gene: TRBJ1-5
CDR3aa: CASNTRTGWDQPQHF
CDR3nt: TGTGCCAGTAACACTCGGACAGGGTGGGATCAGCCCCAGCATTTT

abundance: NA
v_gene: TRBV2
d_gene: NA
j_gene: TRBJ2-7
CDR3aa: CASSLLESGEQYF
CDR3nt: TGTGCCAGCAGTCTTCTCGAATCTGGCGAGCAGTACTTC

abundance: NA
v_gene: TRBV11-3
d_gene: NA
j_gene: TRBJ2-2
CDR3aa: CASSSRASSGELFF
CDR3nt: TGTGCCAGCAGCTCCCGTGCGAGCTCCGGGGAGCTGTTTTTT

abundance: NA
v_gene: TRBV19
d_gene: NA
j_gene: TRBJ2-3
CDR3aa: CASSWTKQRADTQYF
CDR3nt: TGTGCCAGTAGCTGGACCAAGCAGCGGGCAGATACGCAGTATTTT

abundance: once
v_gene: TRBV10-2
d_gene: TRBD1
j_gene: TRBJ2-1
CDR3aa: CASRADRGTYNEQFF
CDR3nt: TGCGCCAGCAGGGCGGACAGGGGCACCTACAATGAGCAGTTCTTC

abundance: NA
v_gene: TRBV9
d_gene: NA
j_gene: TRBJ2-1
CDR3aa: CASSVGNYNEQFF
CDR3nt: TGTGCCAGCAGCGTAGGAAATTACAATGAGCAGTTCTTC

abundance: NA
v_gene: TRBV19
d_gene: NA
j_gene: TRBJ1-4
CDR3aa: CASTPQGGEKLFF
CDR3nt: TGTGCCAGTACCCCACAGGGAGGTGAAAAACTGTTTTTT

abundance: NA
v_gene: TRBV5-1
d_gene: NA
j_gene: TRBJ2-5
CDR3aa: CASNGQPEETQYF
CDR3nt: TGCGCCAGCAATGGGCAGCCCGAGGAGACCCAGTACTTC

abundance: NA
v_gene: TRBV7-9
d_gene: NA
j_gene: TRBJ2-5
CDR3aa: CASSLGTPRRETQYF
CDR3nt: TGTGCCAGCAGCTTAGGGACACCTCGCCGAGAGACCCAGTACTTC

abundance: NA
v_gene: TRBV19
d_gene: TRBD2
j_gene: TRBJ2-2
CDR3aa: CASKSGRDTGELFF
CDR3nt: TGTGCCAGTAAAAGCGGGAGGGATACCGGGGAGCTGTTTTTT